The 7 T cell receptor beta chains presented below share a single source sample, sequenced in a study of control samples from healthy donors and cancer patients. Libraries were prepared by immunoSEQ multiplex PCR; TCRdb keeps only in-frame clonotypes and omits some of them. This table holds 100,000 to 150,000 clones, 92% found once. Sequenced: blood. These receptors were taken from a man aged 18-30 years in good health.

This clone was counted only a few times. CDR3 loop: CASSYSVGSSPLHF. CDR3 DNA sequence: TGTGCCAGCAGTTACTCGGTCGGGTCTTCACCCCTCCACTTT. The V gene is TRBV6-5, the J gene TRBJ1-6; D is ambiguous. CDR1 and CDR2 (germline): MNHEY, SVGAGI. V shed 0 bases and J shed 9 bases, with 9 bases lying between them. This CDR3 is built from 14 residues.

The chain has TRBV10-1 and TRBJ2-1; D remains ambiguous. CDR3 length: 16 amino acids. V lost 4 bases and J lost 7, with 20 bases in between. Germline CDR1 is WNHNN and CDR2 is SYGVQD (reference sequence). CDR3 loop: CASSGVPPMARNEQFF. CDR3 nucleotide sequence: TGCGCCAGCAGTGGAGTCCCCCCTATGGCAAGGAATGAGCAGTTCTTC.

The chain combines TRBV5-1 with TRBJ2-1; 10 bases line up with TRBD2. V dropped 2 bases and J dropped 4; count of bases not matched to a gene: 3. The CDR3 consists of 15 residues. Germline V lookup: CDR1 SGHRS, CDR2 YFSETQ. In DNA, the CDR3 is TGCGCCAGCAGCTTTACTAGCGGGGAGTACAATGAGCAGTTCTTC. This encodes CASSFTSGEYNEQFF.

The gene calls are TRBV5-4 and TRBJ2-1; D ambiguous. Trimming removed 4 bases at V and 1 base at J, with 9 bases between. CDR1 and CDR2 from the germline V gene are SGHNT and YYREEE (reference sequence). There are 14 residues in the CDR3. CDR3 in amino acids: CASSETVSYNEQFF. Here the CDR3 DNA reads TGTGCCAGCAGCGAAACAGTGTCCTACAATGAGCAGTTCTTC.

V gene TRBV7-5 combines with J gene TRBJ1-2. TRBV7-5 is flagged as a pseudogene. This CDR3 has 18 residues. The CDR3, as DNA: TGTGTCAGAAGCTTAAAAACCGGGACCGTCCCTACTAACTATGGCTACACCTTC. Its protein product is CVRSLKTGTVPTNYGYTF.

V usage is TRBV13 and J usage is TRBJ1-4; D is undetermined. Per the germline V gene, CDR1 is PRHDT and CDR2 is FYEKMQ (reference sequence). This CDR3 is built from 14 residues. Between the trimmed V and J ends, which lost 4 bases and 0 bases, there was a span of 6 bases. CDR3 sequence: CASSSGATNEKLFF. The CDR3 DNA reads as TGTGCCAGCAGCTCGGGAGCAACTAATGAAAAACTGTTTTTT.

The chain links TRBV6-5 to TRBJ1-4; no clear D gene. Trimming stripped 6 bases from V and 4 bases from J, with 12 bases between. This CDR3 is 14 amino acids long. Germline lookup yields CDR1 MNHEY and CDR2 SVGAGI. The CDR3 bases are TGTGCCAGCAGCCCAACGCGGGGTAATGAAAAACTGTTTTTT. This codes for CASSPTRGNEKLFF.